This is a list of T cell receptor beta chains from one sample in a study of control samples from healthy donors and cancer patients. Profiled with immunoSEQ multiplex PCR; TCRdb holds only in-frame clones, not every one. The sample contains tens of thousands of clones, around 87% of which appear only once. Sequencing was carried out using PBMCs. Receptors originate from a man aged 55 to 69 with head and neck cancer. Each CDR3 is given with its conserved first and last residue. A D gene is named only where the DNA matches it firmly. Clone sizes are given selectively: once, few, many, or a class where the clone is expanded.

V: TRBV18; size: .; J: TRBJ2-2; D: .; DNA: TGTGCCAGCTCAGTCGTAGGGAACACCGGGGAGCTGTTTTTT; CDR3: CASSVVGNTGELFF
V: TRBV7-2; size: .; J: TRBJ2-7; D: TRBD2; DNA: TGTGCCAGCAGCTTAGGACTAGCGGGTGTACTCGAGCAGTACTTC; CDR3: CASSLGLAGVLEQYF
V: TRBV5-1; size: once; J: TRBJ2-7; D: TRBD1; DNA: TGCGCCAGCAGGCCTATGTTACAGGGGGCCGACGAGCAGTACTTC; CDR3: CASRPMLQGADEQYF
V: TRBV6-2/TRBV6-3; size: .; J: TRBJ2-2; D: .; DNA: TGTGCCAGCAGTTACCACGGCCCCGGGGAGCTGTTTTTT; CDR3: CASSYHGPGELFF
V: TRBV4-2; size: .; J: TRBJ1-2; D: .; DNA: TGTGCCAGCAGCCAAGATATTAGGGACGGTGCTAACTATGGCTACACCTTC; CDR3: CASSQDIRDGANYGYTF
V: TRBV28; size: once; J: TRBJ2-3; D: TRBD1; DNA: TGTGCCAGCACCCCCTTAGAACCGGGACAGGGGTCCTACACAGATACGCAGTATTTT; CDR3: CASTPLEPGQGSYTDTQYF
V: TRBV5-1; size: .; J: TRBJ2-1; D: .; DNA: TGCGCCAGCAGGGTCCTGGAAAGGAACGGCAATGAGCAGTTCTTC; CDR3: CASRVLERNGNEQFF
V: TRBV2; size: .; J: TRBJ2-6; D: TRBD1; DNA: TGTGCCAGCAGTGCAGACAGGGGAGGTTCTGGGGCCAACGTCCTGACTTTC; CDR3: CASSADRGGSGANVLTF
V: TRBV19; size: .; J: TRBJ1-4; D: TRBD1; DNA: TGTGCCAGTAGCCTACAGGGGCTATCTAATGAAAAACTGTTTTTT; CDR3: CASSLQGLSNEKLFF
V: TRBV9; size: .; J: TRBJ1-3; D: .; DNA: TGTGCCAGCAGCGTACAACAGTACTCTGGAAACACCATATATTTT; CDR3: CASSVQQYSGNTIYF
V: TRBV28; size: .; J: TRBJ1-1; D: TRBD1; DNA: TGTGCCAGCAGCCAGACAGGGTGGTCGCGGACTGAAGCTTTCTTT; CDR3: CASSQTGWSRTEAFF
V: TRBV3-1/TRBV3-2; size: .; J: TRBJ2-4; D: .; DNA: TGTGCCAGCAGCCAAGATTATGGGACAAAAAACATTCAGTACTTC; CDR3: CASSQDYGTKNIQYF
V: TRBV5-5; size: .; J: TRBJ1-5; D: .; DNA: TGTGCCAGCAGCTCCGACGGAATCAATCAGCCCCAGCATTTT; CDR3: CASSSDGINQPQHF
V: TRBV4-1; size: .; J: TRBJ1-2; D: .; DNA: TGCGCCAGCAGCCAAGATGTAACAGCTTACTATGGCTACACCTTC; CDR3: CASSQDVTAYYGYTF
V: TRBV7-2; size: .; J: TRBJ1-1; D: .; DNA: TGTGCCAGCAGCTTAGGGGGGGAGTGGGACACTGAAGCTTTCTTT; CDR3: CASSLGGEWDTEAFF
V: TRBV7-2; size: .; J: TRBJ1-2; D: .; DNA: TGTGCCAGCTCGGACACTCGCTATGGCTACACCTTC; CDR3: CASSDTRYGYTF
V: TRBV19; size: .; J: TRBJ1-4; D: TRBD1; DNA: TGTGCCAGTAGGTCGGGACAGGGAACTCCGAAACTGTTTTTT; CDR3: CASRSGQGTPKLFF
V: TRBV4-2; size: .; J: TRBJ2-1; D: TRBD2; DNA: TGTGCCAGCAGCCAAGATCCTAGCGGGGGAAACAATGAGCAGTTCTTC; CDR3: CASSQDPSGGNNEQFF
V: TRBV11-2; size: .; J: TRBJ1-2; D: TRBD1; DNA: TGTGCCAGCAGACCCCCCGGGACAGGGGGCGGCTACACCTTC; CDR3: CASRPPGTGGGYTF
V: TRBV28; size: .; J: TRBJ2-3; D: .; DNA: TGTGCCAGCAGTCGCTACTATCACACAGATACGCAGTATTTT; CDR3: CASSRYYHTDTQYF
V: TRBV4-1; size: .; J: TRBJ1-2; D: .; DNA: TGCGCCAGCAGCCAACAGGGCGAGTCCCAGCGGAGTGGCTACACCTTC; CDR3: CASSQQGESQRSGYTF
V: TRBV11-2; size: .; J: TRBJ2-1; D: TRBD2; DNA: TGTGCCAGCAGCTCAGTAGCGGGAATCTACAATGAGCAGTTCTTC; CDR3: CASSSVAGIYNEQFF
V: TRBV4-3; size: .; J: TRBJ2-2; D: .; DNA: TGCGCCAGCAGCCAAGGGGTAGTGTGGCGGCAAGAACCGAACACCGGGGAGCTGTTTTTT; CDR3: CASSQGVVWRQEPNTGELFF
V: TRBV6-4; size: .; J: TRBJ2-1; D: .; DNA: TGTGCCAGCAGTGGCCACGCAGGGGTTGTGCAGTTCTTC; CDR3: CASSGHAGVVQFF